This T cell receptor (beta chain) stems from a study of cytomegalovirus exposure and HLA in healthy donors. With respect to this clone: The antigen remains unidentified.

Germline values: CDR1 LNHNV, CDR2 YYDKDF (reference sequence). The ends lost 4 bases at V and 2 bases at J; junction bases unmatched: 7. The CDR3 length is 15 residues. Overall study results and limits: Previously analyzed data showed that most TCR beta V segments were productive at a frequency of about 87% or about 30%. As was reported, the HLA-A and HLA-B alleles of most subjects were accurately predicted from TCR beta sequences. It was reportedly the case that the classifier diagnosed cytomegalovirus status with high specificity and sensitivity.

Likely unrecorded immune exposures existed in these nominally healthy donors. It was with 60 Vbeta and 13 Jbeta primers that the PCR ran. This table comes from immunoSEQ multiplex PCR, and its TCRdb copy is limited to in-frame clones, with some not included. The data contain hundreds of thousands of clones, just over 70% of them singletons. The J gene is TRBJ1-1, the V gene TRBV15, with TRBD1 matching 7 bases. The receptor was derived from a female donor in good health and CMV-seronegative. The sample was PBMCs. The CDR3 DNA reads as TGTGCCACCAGCAACCCTGGGACAGTAAACACTGAAGCTTTCTTT. Translation: CATSNPGTVNTEAFF.